This TCR beta chain appears in the sequencing data of a study of control samples from healthy donors and cancer patients. Data came from immunoSEQ multiplex PCR; TCRdb stores just in-frame clones and leaves some out. The sample includes approximately 70,000 clones, 80% to 90% of them seen just once. Germline V lookup: CDR1 LNHDA, CDR2 SQIVND (reference sequence). V lost 10 bases and J lost 14, with 18 bases in between. The CDR3 loop spans 12 amino acids. The sequenced sample was PBMCs. The J gene is TRBJ1-6, the V gene TRBV19; no reliable D call. The receptor was derived from a woman aged 50 to 65 with head and neck cancer. The CDR3 region has the DNA TGTGCCACTACCGACACCCCCGGGTCCCTCCACTTT. Translated, it gives CATTDTPGSLHF.